The entry below describes one T cell receptor beta chain. Its antigen remains unidentified. The trim removed 5 bases at V and 6 bases at J, leaving 6 bases unmatched. The germline V gene has CDR1 SGHTA and CDR2 FQGTGA. The length of the CDR3 is 14 residues. The PCR ran on 60 Vbeta and 13 Jbeta primers. This table comes from immunoSEQ multiplex PCR, and its TCRdb copy is limited to in-frame clones, with some not included. The table records 150,000 to 200,000 clones, about four fifths of them present only once. This specimen comes from a study of cytomegalovirus exposure and HLA in healthy donors. For the study at large: Findings of an earlier analysis included over 95 million unique TCR beta sequences from some 190 million T cells. Study-level points and caveats: The investigators catalogued 150 to 200 TCR beta chains as cytomegalovirus-associated.

Healthy individuals who donated bone marrow served as the donors. The sequencing sample was made of PBMCs. The chain combines TRBV7-3 with TRBJ2-1; TRBD1 matches at 8 bases. The sequence was obtained from a man aged 25-40 years in good health and CMV-seropositive. CDR3 bases: TGTGCCAGCAGCGGACAGGGTACAGGCAATGAGCAGTTCTTC. Protein product: CASSGQGTGNEQFF.